These T cell receptor beta chains were read from a single sample in a study of T cells after yellow fever vaccination. TCRdb called the 5' RACE reads again in MiXCR, with one record for every CDR3 protein. The data show 300,000 to 350,000 distinct CDR3 sequences, 3.5% to 4.5% seen once. Specimen: PBMCs, collected 15 days after the yellow fever booster vaccination. These receptor sequences come from a man aged 18 to 35 who received the YFV17D yellow fever vaccine. CDR3s include the opening cysteine and the closing phenylalanine or tryptophan. A D gene is named only where the DNA matches it firmly. The size entry is marked missing in some rows and otherwise reads once, few, many or a size class.

14	many	TRBV15	TRBJ1-5	NA	CATSRDKVPQPQHF	TGTGCCACCAGCAGAGATAAGGTGCCTCAGCCCCAGCATTTT
17	few	TRBV20-1	TRBJ2-1	NA	CSARPAPGGRSYNEQFF	TGCAGTGCTAGACCCGCCCCGGGGGGCCGCTCCTACAATGAGCAGTTCTTC
14	few	TRBV7-2	TRBJ2-7	TRBD1	CASSLVGGQYEQYF	TGTGCCAGCAGCTTAGTAGGGGGACAGTACGAGCAGTACTTC
15	NA	TRBV7-2	TRBJ2-3	NA	CASSLIPVITDTQYF	TGTGCCAGCAGCTTAATTCCGGTGATCACAGATACGCAGTATTTT
13	many	TRBV10-3	TRBJ1-1	TRBD1	CAITETGGTEAFF	TGTGCCATCACCGAGACAGGGGGCACTGAAGCTTTCTTT
15	few	TRBV7-9	TRBJ1-5	NA	CASSLSGAGAQPQHF	TGTGCCAGCAGCTTAAGCGGGGCAGGGGCCCAGCCCCAGCATTTT
13	NA	TRBV29-1	TRBJ1-2	TRBD1	CSVTGGINYGYTF	TGCAGCGTGACAGGGGGCATTAACTATGGCTACACCTTC
14	few	TRBV12-3/TRBV12-4	TRBJ2-2	NA	CASSARGISGELFF	TGTGCCAGCAGTGCCCGGGGAATAAGCGGGGAGCTGTTTTTT
13	NA	TRBV6-5	TRBJ1-2	NA	CASSFGRSGVYTF	TGTGCCAGCAGCTTCGGGCGATCAGGGGTCTACACCTTC
12	NA	TRBV20-1	TRBJ2-5	NA	CSARGYHQAQYF	TGCAGTGCTAGAGGGTACCACCAGGCCCAGTACTTC
16	many	TRBV5-1	TRBJ2-3	NA	CASSLVRDKNTDTQYF	TGCGCCAGCAGCTTGGTCCGGGACAAAAACACAGATACGCAGTATTTT
16	many	TRBV12-3/TRBV12-4	TRBJ2-2	TRBD1	CASSLSQGAGTGELFF	TGTGCCAGCAGCCTCTCCCAGGGGGCGGGCACCGGGGAGCTGTTTTTT
15	many	TRBV4-1	TRBJ2-7	TRBD2	CASSQERGGPYEQYF	TGCGCCAGCAGCCAAGAGCGGGGGGGCCCCTACGAGCAGTACTTC
17	few	TRBV12-3/TRBV12-4	TRBJ2-6	TRBD2	CASSKTSGGAGANVLTF	TGTGCCAGCAGCAAGACTAGCGGGGGGGCTGGGGCCAACGTCCTGACTTTC
16	many	TRBV5-1	TRBJ2-2	TRBD1	CASSSTGTGGAGELFF	TGCGCCAGCAGCTCCACCGGGACAGGGGGCGCCGGGGAGCTGTTTTTT
11	many	TRBV6-6	TRBJ2-1	NA	CASSYRDEQFF	TGTGCCAGCAGTTACCGGGATGAGCAGTTCTTC
18	NA	TRBV15	TRBJ1-6	NA	CATSRDPRSGARNSPLHF	TGTGCCACCAGCAGAGATCCAAGGTCCGGGGCCAGGAATTCACCCCTCCACTTT
13	many	TRBV27	TRBJ1-1	TRBD1	CASRTGVVTEAFF	TGTGCCAGCAGGACAGGGGTGGTCACTGAAGCTTTCTTT
13	many	TRBV5-1	TRBJ2-5	NA	CASSFAGLETQYF	TGCGCCAGCAGCTTCGCGGGGCTTGAGACCCAGTACTTC
13	few	TRBV3-1	TRBJ1-5	NA	CASSQSMDRPQHF	TGTGCCAGCAGCCAGAGTATGGATCGGCCCCAGCATTTT
13	many	TRBV7-2	TRBJ1-1	NA	CASSGRHTAEAFF	TGTGCCAGCAGCGGCCGACATACCGCTGAAGCTTTCTTT
16	NA	TRBV18	TRBJ2-6	NA	CASSPPSGSGANVLTF	TGTGCCAGCTCACCACCATCTGGGTCTGGGGCCAACGTCCTGACTTTC
15	many	TRBV21-1	TRBJ2-7	NA	CASRPPGGDSYEQYF	TGTGCCAGCAGACCCCCGGGAGGAGATTCCTACGAGCAGTACTTC
15	many	TRBV29-1	TRBJ2-3	TRBD1	CSARDRSTSTDTQYF	TGCAGCGCCCGGGACAGGTCAACAAGCACAGATACGCAGTATTTT
12	NA	TRBV5-1	TRBJ2-2	NA	CASSLETGELFF	TGCGCCAGCAGCTTGGAGACCGGGGAGCTGTTTTTT
13	NA	TRBV20-1	TRBJ2-3	NA	CSAYGGRTDTQYF	TGCAGTGCTTACGGGGGGCGGACAGATACGCAGTATTTT
15	many	TRBV5-1	TRBJ2-5	NA	CASTSPEARQETQYF	TGCGCCAGCACCTCCCCGGAGGCCAGACAAGAGACCCAGTACTTC
15	NA	TRBV20-1	TRBJ1-2	TRBD1	CSALPGQGANYGYTF	TGCAGTGCCCTTCCCGGACAGGGAGCTAACTATGGCTACACCTTC
14	few	TRBV20-1	TRBJ2-7	NA	CSASLPDRPYEQYF	TGCAGTGCTAGCCTTCCCGACAGACCATACGAGCAGTACTTC
11	NA	TRBV20-1	TRBJ2-2	NA	CSARRDGELFF	TGCAGTGCTAGAAGGGACGGGGAGCTGTTTTTT
13	few	TRBV12-3/TRBV12-4	TRBJ1-5	NA	CASSLGVAQPQHF	TGTGCCAGCAGTTTAGGAGTTGCGCAGCCCCAGCATTTT
15	once	TRBV20-1	TRBJ2-5	TRBD1	CSARPPDRGTETQYF	TGCAGTGCTAGACCCCCGGACAGGGGGACGGAGACCCAGTACTTC
15	NA	TRBV7-6	TRBJ1-5	TRBD1	CASSPRTGGVLTQHF	TGTGCCAGCAGCCCAAGAACAGGGGGGGTCTTGACCCAGCATTTT
14	many	TRBV7-2	TRBJ2-5	NA	CASSQRWSQETQYF	TGTGCCAGCAGCCAGAGGTGGTCCCAAGAGACCCAGTACTTC
15	many	TRBV6-2/TRBV6-3	TRBJ2-7	NA	CASSYLTDGGYEQYF	TGTGCCAGCAGTTACTTAACGGACGGTGGCTACGAGCAGTACTTC
11	few	TRBV30	TRBJ2-5	NA	CAWNVDETQYF	TGTGCCTGGAATGTGGATGAGACCCAGTACTTC
12	few	TRBV10-3	TRBJ2-3	NA	CATVGGTDTQYF	TGTGCCACCGTTGGCGGCACAGATACGCAGTATTTT